The sequence of this T cell receptor (beta chain) was determined in a study of regulatory T cells in long-lasting Graves disease. Study results and caveats: TRBV28 was favored in persistent disease, as were TRBJ1-2 and TRBJ2-5.

About this clonotype itself: The antigen is not known.

Germline-derived CDR1 and CDR2 are SGHTA and FQGTGA. CDR3 length equals 14 residues. Trimming pared 2 bases from V and 2 bases from J, leaving 9 bases between. Time point denoted: persistent/refractory GD, antithyroid drugs over 5 years with positive TRAb. Preparation of the TCR library used RNA extracted from PBMCs. CDR3 regions were amplified by Arm-PCR using iRepertoire HTBI primers to build TCR beta libraries. TCRdb processed the multiplex PCR reads anew with MiXCR; each CDR3 protein has one entry. Among fewer than 400,000 distinct CDR3 sequences, about 20% were seen once, and the ten largest hold 29%.

The gene calls are TRBV7-3 and TRBJ1-2; D is unresolved. Sample: peripheral blood mononuclear cells (PBMCs), taken when the disease was refractory, from a patient treated with antithyroid drugs. The TCR comes from a female donor with Graves disease. Here the CDR3 DNA reads TGTGCCAGCAGCTTAGCGAACCCGAACTATGGCTACACCTTC. Translation: CASSLANPNYGYTF.